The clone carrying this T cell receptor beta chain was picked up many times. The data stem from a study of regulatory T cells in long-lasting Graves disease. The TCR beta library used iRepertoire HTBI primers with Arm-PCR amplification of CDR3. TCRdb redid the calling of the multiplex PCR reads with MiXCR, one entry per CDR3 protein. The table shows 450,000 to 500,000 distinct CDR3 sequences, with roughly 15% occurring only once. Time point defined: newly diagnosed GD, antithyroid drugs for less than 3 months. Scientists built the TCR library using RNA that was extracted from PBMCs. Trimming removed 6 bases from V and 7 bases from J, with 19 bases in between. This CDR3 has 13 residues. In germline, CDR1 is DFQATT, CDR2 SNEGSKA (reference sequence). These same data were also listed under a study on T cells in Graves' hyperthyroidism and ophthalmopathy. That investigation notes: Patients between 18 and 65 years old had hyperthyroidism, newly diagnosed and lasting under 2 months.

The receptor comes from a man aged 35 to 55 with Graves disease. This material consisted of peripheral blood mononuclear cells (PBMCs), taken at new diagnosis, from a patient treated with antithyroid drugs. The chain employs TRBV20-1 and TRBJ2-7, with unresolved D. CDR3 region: CSAHTTASREQYF. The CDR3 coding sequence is TGCAGTGCCCACACGACGGCGTCGAGGGAGCAGTACTTC.